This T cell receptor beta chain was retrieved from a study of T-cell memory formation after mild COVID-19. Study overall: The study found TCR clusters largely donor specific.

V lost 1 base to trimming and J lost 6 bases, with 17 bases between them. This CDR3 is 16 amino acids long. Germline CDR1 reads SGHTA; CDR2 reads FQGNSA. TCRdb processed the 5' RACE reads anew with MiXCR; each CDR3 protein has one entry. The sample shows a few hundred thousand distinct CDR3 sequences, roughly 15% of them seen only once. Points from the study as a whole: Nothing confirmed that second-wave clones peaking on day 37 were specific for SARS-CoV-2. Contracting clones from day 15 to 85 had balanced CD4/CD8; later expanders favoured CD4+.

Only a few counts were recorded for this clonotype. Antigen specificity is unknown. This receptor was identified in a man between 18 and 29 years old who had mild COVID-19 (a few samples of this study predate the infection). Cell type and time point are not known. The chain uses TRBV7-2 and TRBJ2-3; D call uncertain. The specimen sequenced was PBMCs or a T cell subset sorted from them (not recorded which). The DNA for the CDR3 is TGTGCCAGCAGCTTAGTTGCAGGACCCTCTCCGGATACGCAGTATTTT. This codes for CASSLVAGPSPDTQYF.